Listed below are T cell receptor beta chains from one sample, sequenced in a study of CD8+ T cells in alopecia areata. Profiling relied on immunoSEQ multiplex PCR, and the TCRdb table lists in-frame clones only, not all of them. The sample consists of about 250,000 clones, 60% of them appearing once. Sequences were derived from CD4+ T cells sorted from blood, sampled between weeks 51 and 54, from a patient treated with tofacitinib. The receptors derive from a human donor with alopecia areata. CDR3s include the opening cysteine and the closing phenylalanine or tryptophan. The D gene is left open where the match is weak. Only some rows state a clone size, as once, few, many or a class for expanded clones.

D	V	size	J	DNA	CDR3
NA	TRBV2	NA	TRBJ2-7	TGTGCCAGCAGTGAAGAAGTAGGCGGGACCTACGAGCAGTACTTC	CASSEEVGGTYEQYF
TRBD1	TRBV29-1	few	TRBJ2-7	TGCAGCGTTGGGAACAGGGGCTACGAGCAGTACTTC	CSVGNRGYEQYF
TRBD1	TRBV7-2	NA	TRBJ2-5	TGTGCCAGCACCCTATCGACAGGGGGCGTAGAGACCCAGTACTTC	CASTLSTGGVETQYF
TRBD2	TRBV4-1	NA	TRBJ2-1	TGCGCCAGCAGCCGAGAGGGAGCGGGGGGCCCCTATGAGCAGTTCTTC	CASSREGAGGPYEQFF
TRBD1	TRBV30	NA	TRBJ2-5	TGTGCCTGGAGTGTATTTCGAGGGGGCGAGGTAGGACAAGAGACCCAGTACTTC	CAWSVFRGGEVGQETQYF
TRBD1	TRBV2	NA	TRBJ1-5	TGTGCCAGCAGTCCCCGGACAGGGGGAAATCAGCCCCAGCATTTT	CASSPRTGGNQPQHF
NA	TRBV5-1	NA	TRBJ2-3	TGCGCCAGCAGCCAAGGGCAGTTCACCACAGATACGCAGTATTTT	CASSQGQFTTDTQYF
NA	TRBV9	NA	TRBJ2-2	TGTGCCAGCAGCGTAGGCGGGACCGGGGAGCTGTTTTTT	CASSVGGTGELFF
NA	TRBV18	NA	TRBJ1-5	TGTGCCAGCTCCCATGGACGTCAGCCCCAGCATTTT	CASSHGRQPQHF
NA	TRBV2	NA	TRBJ1-1	TGTGCCAGGGCATCGGGAGCTGAAGCTTTCTTT	CARASGAEAFF
NA	TRBV7-9	many	TRBJ1-4	TGTGCCAGCAGCCCCGTAACGGGGTCTAATGAAAAACTGTTTTTT	CASSPVTGSNEKLFF
NA	TRBV30	few	TRBJ1-5	TGTGCCTGGAGTGTAACAGGGTTCAATCAGCCCCAGCATTTT	CAWSVTGFNQPQHF
TRBD1	TRBV9	NA	TRBJ2-7	TGTGCCAGCAGCGTAGGGGACAGGGTAGTCTACGAGCAGTACTTC	CASSVGDRVVYEQYF
TRBD1	TRBV5-1	NA	TRBJ2-1	TGCGCCAGCAGCTTCCGGGACAGGGGCAATGAGCAGTTCTTC	CASSFRDRGNEQFF
TRBD1	TRBV29-1	few	TRBJ2-5	TGCAGCGTTGGTGACAGGGTCGGAGAGACCCAGTACTTC	CSVGDRVGETQYF
NA	TRBV6-5	NA	TRBJ2-5	TGTGCCACCCGACGGGGGTTCGGGGAGACCCAGTACTTC	CATRRGFGETQYF
NA	TRBV11-1	NA	TRBJ1-3	TGTGCCAGCAGCCCATCAACCGGAAACACCATATATTTT	CASSPSTGNTIYF
TRBD1	TRBV9	NA	TRBJ2-4	TGTGCCAGCAGCGCGTCAGCAACAGGGGGTCAAAACATTCAGTACTTC	CASSASATGGQNIQYF
NA	TRBV30	NA	TRBJ1-1	TGTGCCTGGAGGCTTTGGGCGGCGGGAACTGAAGCTTTCTTT	CAWRLWAAGTEAFF
NA	TRBV11-2	NA	TRBJ1-6	TGTGCCAGCAGCTTAGGGTCGCAGGAATTTTCACCCCTCCACTTT	CASSLGSQEFSPLHF
TRBD2	TRBV9	NA	TRBJ2-1	TGTGCCAGCACCTCAGCGGGGTCGTCCTACAATGAGCAGTTCTTC	CASTSAGSSYNEQFF
TRBD1	TRBV4-3	NA	TRBJ2-5	TGCGCCAGCAGCTTGGGACAGGGAGGACAAGAGACCCAGTACTTC	CASSLGQGGQETQYF
TRBD2	TRBV29-1	few	TRBJ2-3	TGCAGCGGCCGGGTAGCGGGGGCCCAGTATTTT	CSGRVAGAQYF
NA	TRBV5-1	NA	TRBJ2-7	TGCGCCAGCAGCCCCGGGGCCCTTTCCGAGCAGTACTTC	CASSPGALSEQYF
TRBD1	TRBV6-1	NA	TRBJ1-5	TGTGCCAGCAGTAAGACAGGGTTGAGCAATCAGCCCCAGCATTTT	CASSKTGLSNQPQHF
TRBD1	TRBV4-2	NA	TRBJ1-2	TGTGCCAGCAGCCCTGTCCGGGACAGTTTGGGCTATGGCTACACCTTC	CASSPVRDSLGYGYTF
NA	TRBV18	NA	TRBJ1-2	TGTGCCAGCTCACGGGAGGCTAACTATGGCTACACCTTC	CASSREANYGYTF
TRBD2	TRBV15	NA	TRBJ2-5	TGTGCCACCAGCAGAGGGGAGGGCGTAGCGCGAGAGACCCAGTACTTC	CATSRGEGVARETQYF
NA	TRBV5-1	NA	TRBJ1-1	TGCGCCAGCAGTTTACAGGGGAACACTGAAGCTTTCTTT	CASSLQGNTEAFF
NA	TRBV7-2	NA	TRBJ2-7	TGTGCCAGCAGCACCTCCGGGACCGACCTTAACGAGCAGTACTTC	CASSTSGTDLNEQYF
NA	TRBV25-1	few	TRBJ2-5	TGTGCCAGCAGTGGACCGATGGTCCAGTACTTC	CASSGPMVQYF
NA	TRBV29-1	NA	TRBJ2-2	TGCAGCGTAGGACAGACGAACACCGGGGAGCTGTTTTTT	CSVGQTNTGELFF
NA	TRBV14	NA	TRBJ2-5	TGTGCCAGCAGCCAAGTGAAGGGGACCCAAGAGACCCAGTACTTC	CASSQVKGTQETQYF
TRBD1	TRBV14	NA	TRBJ1-6	TGTGCCAGCAGCCAGAGACAGGGGGCTATGGATTCACCCCTCCACTTT	CASSQRQGAMDSPLHF
NA	TRBV29-1	NA	TRBJ2-6	TGCAGCTTGAAAACTGGGGCCAACGTCCTGACTTTC	CSLKTGANVLTF
TRBD1	TRBV7-3	NA	TRBJ1-1	TGTGCCAGCAGCTCGTCCGGGACAGCTATGAACACTGAAGCTTTCTTT	CASSSSGTAMNTEAFF
NA	TRBV29-1	NA	TRBJ1-5	TGCAGCGTTGACCCAGGACGGGGGCCCCAGCCCCAGCATTTT	CSVDPGRGPQPQHF
NA	TRBV19	NA	TRBJ1-1	TGTGCCAGTAGTATAAAGGCTCCCACTGAAGCTTTCTTT	CASSIKAPTEAFF
NA	TRBV2	NA	TRBJ1-4	TGTGCCAGCAGTGAAGAGACAGTGCAAGAAAAACTGTTTTTT	CASSEETVQEKLFF
TRBD2	TRBV11-1	NA	TRBJ2-5	TGTGCCAGCAGCTGGGGAGGGGCAGAAGTGAAGACCCAGTACTTC	CASSWGGAEVKTQYF
TRBD1	TRBV30	NA	TRBJ1-2	TGTGCCTGGAGTGTAGGGACAGGCTATGGCTACACCTTC	CAWSVGTGYGYTF
NA	TRBV2	NA	TRBJ1-1	TGTGCCAGCAGTAACAGGGTGGGACACACTGAAGCTTTCTTT	CASSNRVGHTEAFF
NA	TRBV30	NA	TRBJ2-7	TGTGCCTGGAGTATACAGCCCTACGAGCAGTACTTC	CAWSIQPYEQYF
NA	TRBV19	NA	TRBJ1-5	TGTGCCAGCAACCGTAATAGCAATCAGCCCCAGCATTTT	CASNRNSNQPQHF
NA	TRBV6-5	NA	TRBJ1-1	TGTGCCAGCAGTTACGCCTTACAGCCGAACACTGAAGCTTTCTTT	CASSYALQPNTEAFF
NA	TRBV5-1	NA	TRBJ2-7	TGCGCCAGCAGCCCCAGAGCCGGGAGTTACGGCGAGCAGTACTTC	CASSPRAGSYGEQYF